Listed below are T cell receptor beta chains from one sample, sequenced in a study of blood T cell repertoires in COVID-19. TCRdb keeps only in-frame clones here, not all; method: immunoSEQ multiplex PCR. The sample gives more than 200,000 clones, roughly 82% of which show up once; 4.5% to 6% is in the top ten. The sample was peripheral blood. The source is a woman over 75 with active or convalescent COVID-19. Each CDR3 is given with its conserved first and last residue. Fields, in order: J gene, clone size, V gene, D gene, CDR3 protein, CDR3 DNA. A D gene is named only where the DNA matches it firmly. Some rows mark clone size as missing; the rest say once, few, many or name a class of expanded clone.

TRBJ1-5	.	TRBV19	.	CASSTSPRYSNQPQHF	TGTGCCAGTAGTACGTCTCCCCGTTATAGCAATCAGCCCCAGCATTTT
TRBJ1-2	.	TRBV28	TRBD1	CAIGSRTGAPGYGYTF	TGTGCCATCGGGTCCCGCACAGGGGCGCCCGGCTATGGCTACACCTTC
TRBJ2-2	.	TRBV3-1/TRBV3-2	.	CASSPGGSGELFF	TGTGCCAGCAGCCCTGGGGGGTCCGGGGAGCTGTTTTTT
TRBJ1-4	.	TRBV18	TRBD1	CASSPRQGAEGEKLFF	TGTGCCAGCTCACCCAGACAGGGGGCCGAAGGTGAAAAACTGTTTTTT
TRBJ2-7	.	TRBV5-1	.	CASSPEGQNYEQYF	TGCGCCAGCAGCCCTGAAGGACAGAACTACGAGCAGTACTTC
TRBJ1-6	.	TRBV5-1	TRBD1	CASSSTGFNGNSPLHF	TGCGCCAGCAGCTCGACAGGGTTTAATGGTAATTCACCCCTCCACTTT
TRBJ1-6	few	TRBV7-6	.	CASSLGRTENSPLHF	TGTGCCAGCAGCTTGGGCCGGACAGAAAATTCACCCCTCCACTTT
TRBJ2-1	.	TRBV11-3	TRBD1	CASSRVGTGSYNEQFF	TGTGCCAGCAGCCGAGTAGGGACAGGGTCCTACAATGAGCAGTTCTTC
TRBJ2-7	.	TRBV6-5	.	CASSYSLLAEEQYF	TGTGCCAGCAGTTACTCGCTCCTGGCGGAAGAGCAGTACTTC
TRBJ1-2	once	TRBV5-1	TRBD1	CASSEARGNYGYTF	TGCGCCAGCAGCGAAGCCAGGGGGAACTATGGCTACACCTTC
TRBJ2-5	.	TRBV2	.	CASDWGGETQYF	TGTGCCAGTGATTGGGGGGGCGAGACCCAGTACTTC
TRBJ1-1	.	TRBV5-6	.	CASSFVAGTLNTEAFF	TGTGCCAGCAGCTTCGTAGCTGGGACATTGAACACTGAAGCTTTCTTT
TRBJ2-7	.	TRBV5-4	TRBD1	CASSWGQGGSYEQYF	TGTGCCAGCAGCTGGGGACAGGGGGGTAGCTACGAGCAGTACTTC
TRBJ2-7	.	TRBV2	TRBD1	CASLKDRGRPYEQYF	TGTGCCAGCTTAAAGGACAGGGGGCGTCCCTACGAGCAGTACTTC
TRBJ2-2	once	TRBV3-1/TRBV3-2	.	CASSQEAGYRSTGELFF	TGTGCCAGCAGCCAAGAGGCCGGGTATAGGAGCACCGGGGAGCTGTTTTTT
TRBJ2-3	.	TRBV5-1	TRBD1	CASSRTGANTDTQYF	TGCGCCAGCAGCAGGACAGGGGCTAACACAGATACGCAGTATTTT
TRBJ1-6	.	TRBV3-1/TRBV3-2	.	CASSQDLIGSPLHF	TGTGCCAGCAGCCAAGATCTGATTGGCTCACCCCTCCACTTT
TRBJ2-1	.	TRBV20-1	TRBD1	CSASILGQPFNEQFF	TGCAGTGCTAGTATCTTGGGACAGCCCTTTAATGAGCAGTTCTTC
TRBJ2-3	.	TRBV18	.	CASSPPVTRTDTQYF	TGTGCCAGCTCACCACCTGTAACTCGCACAGATACGCAGTATTTT
TRBJ2-4	.	TRBV28	TRBD1	CASSLGTGVAKNIQYF	TGTGCCAGCAGTTTAGGGACAGGTGTAGCCAAAAACATTCAGTACTTC
TRBJ1-6	.	TRBV5-1	TRBD1	CASSLYGTGKNSPLHF	TGCGCCAGCAGCTTGTACGGGACAGGGAAGAATTCACCCCTCCACTTT
TRBJ2-2	.	TRBV4-2	.	CASSQGIRAGELFF	TGTGCCAGCAGCCAAGGGATCAGGGCCGGGGAGCTGTTTTTT